This TCR beta chain was recovered during a study of vaccination effects on CD4 cells after COVID-19. About this clone itself: Its antigen is not known.

Sequencing used immunoSEQ multiplex PCR; TCRdb keeps in-frame clones, though not all of them. The data show 20,000 to 25,000 clones, roughly 76% seen once. This CDR3 has 14 residues. The J segment lost 8 bases and the V segment lost 3 bases, leaving 5 bases of the junction unmatched. CDR1 SGHTA and CDR2 FQGNSA come from the germline V gene. Expansion with viral peptide pools was applied to antigen-specific CD4+ T cells by the ViraFEST assay prior to sequencing. CD4+ T cells were isolated after 10 days of culture. Vaccine administered to participants consisted of two doses of either BNT162b2 or mRNA-1273. Among the vaccine recipients, none had a prior SARS-CoV-2 infection, and nucleocapsid antibodies were negative.

The chain carries TRBV7-2 and TRBJ1-4; TRBD1 agrees at 8 bases. This clonotype originated in a human donor who received a COVID-19 vaccine. Some clones in this sample may be carry-over from other donors' samples. The material sequenced was CD4+ T cells from PBMCs cultured with SARS-CoV-2 spike peptides, taken after COVID-19 vaccination. The CDR3 DNA reads TGTGCCAGCAGCTTTTACAGGGGGGGGGAAAAACTGTTTTTT. Amino acids: CASSFYRGGEKLFF.